Sequencing of this T cell receptor beta chain was carried out in a study of blood T cell repertoires in COVID-19. Study information: PBMCs, B-cell-depleted T cells, or T cells provided the cDNA or gDNA that made up the material.

Per the authors' pipeline: Amplification with reference gene primers provided the estimates of nucleated cell counts. Here immunoSEQ multiplex PCR was the method, and the copy in TCRdb shows in-frame clones only, minus some. That table supplies the V and J calls and clone size; D and trimming were determined from the DNA. The repertoire holds about 110,000 clones, with 69% as singletons. V lost 5 bases and J lost 2, with 11 bases in between. CDR1 is SGHAT and CDR2 is FQDESV in the germline V gene (reference sequence). The CDR3 has 14 amino acids. This clone appeared a single time. The clonotype originates from an elderly man with acute or convalescent COVID-19. V and J are TRBV11-1 and TRBJ2-3; tentatively, D is TRBD1 (5 bases). The sequencing sample was made of peripheral blood. The CDR3 nucleotides read TGTGCCAGCAGCCCTCAGGGTTACACAGATACGCAGTATTTT. Residues: CASSPQGYTDTQYF.